This entry lists 3 T cell receptor beta chains sequenced from one sample in a study of radiation and T cells in renal cell carcinoma. This table comes from immunoSEQ multiplex PCR, and its TCRdb copy is limited to in-frame clones, with some not included. Among roughly 86,000 clones listed, around four fifths were seen once. Time point noted: blood 4 weeks post-SBRT, at nephrectomy. As to treatment: 15 Gy SBRT to primary tumor, nephrectomy 4 weeks later. The material sequenced was blood, taken from a patient whose treatment included radiotherapy and nephrectomy. The receptors stem from a man aged 45-65 years with renal cell carcinoma.

This chain joins TRBV10-3 and TRBJ2-3; TRBD2 aligns across 10 bases. The V segment lost 2 bases and the J segment 4 bases; nucleotides outside the gene matches: 9. The CDR3 contains 17 residues. The germline V gene encodes CDR1 ENHRY and CDR2 SYGVKD. In DNA, the CDR3 is TGTGCCATCAGTGAGCCTACTAGCGGGGCATTGTCAGATACGCAGTATTTT. It is translated as CAISEPTSGALSDTQYF.

In its sample, this clone was seen a few times. The V and J genes are TRBV19 and TRBJ1-5; the D gene is possibly TRBD1 (5 bases). The CDR3 runs to 13 residues. Germline CDR1 and CDR2: LNHDA and SQIVND (reference sequence). The V gene lost 3 bases and the J gene lost 9 bases, with 12 bases spanning the gap. The CDR3 sequence: CASSMGGDSPQHF. DNA of the CDR3: TGTGCCAGTAGTATGGGAGGGGACTCGCCCCAGCATTTT.

V usage is TRBV19 and J usage is TRBJ1-3; D remains unclear. This CDR3 has 15 residues. V lost 5 bases to trimming and J lost 2 bases, with 13 bases between them. CDR1 LNHDA and CDR2 SQIVND come from the germline V gene (reference sequence). The CDR3 DNA reads TGTGCCAGTAGTTTTTCCTCGAAGACTGGAAACACCATATATTTT. This encodes CASSFSSKTGNTIYF.